A single TCR beta chain is shown here with its context. This clonotype was picked up many times. What antigen it recognizes has not been identified. No base qualities exist here, and no much larger clone lies one base off it. The axillary draining lymph nodes of breast cancer patients were the source of the lymph node samples. A distance of 17 bases separates the germline ends of V and J, which lose 4 bases and 6 bases respectively. CDR1 and CDR2, looked up from the germline V gene, are SGHDT and YYEEEE. Spanning cysteine to phenylalanine, the CDR3 consists of 14 amino acids. The sequence is cut down to CDR3 DNA, 42 bases in frame from base 1. The run used an Illumina HiSeq 2000. TCR beta chain libraries were generated through multiplex PCR amplification. High-throughput sequencing was used to analyze the amplified TCR beta chain products. TCRdb took the public reads, trimmed them with fastp at Q25, ran MiXCR for clone calling and kept in-frame beta chains. When rows share a CDR3 protein, they turn into one entry using the most common DNA and genes. The sample table shows roughly 120,000 distinct CDR3 sequences, and around 20% are seen once. The top ten clones comprise over 3% of the sample.

The data are from a study of breast tumors, draining lymph nodes, adjacent tissues (dated by TCRdb to about 2016). Regarding the complete study: In breast cancer patients, the study compared the TCR beta repertoires of tumor, adjacent nontumor tissue and axillary lymph nodes. In human breast cancer, the study set out to assess how tumor, surrounding tissue and draining lymph node repertoires relate to one another and whether T cells might be exchanged between them. Overall study results and their limits: A scenario in which most tumor T cells derive from the lymph node and then expand within tumor tissue was judged to be consistent with the data. In luminal-like breast cancer, tumor and nontumor tissue repertoires resembled each other significantly more than in basal-like breast cancer. Tumor T-cell repertoires showed less diversity than lymph node repertoires and more diversity than nontumor tissue repertoires, and tumor T-cell repertoires showed preferential V and J gene usage. The conclusion that tumor T cells originate in lymph nodes was presented as consistent with a hypothesis rather than as directly demonstrated.

The receptor was isolated from a female donor with breast cancer. Some clones in this sample may be carry-over from other donors' samples. The sequenced sample was axillary lymph node tissue. The chain is assembled from TRBV5-6 and TRBJ2-7, with no reliable assignment of the D segment. The bases are TGTGCCAGCAGCCGAGCCTTTTTGGACGCCGAGCAGTACTTC. Its translation reads: CASSRAFLDAEQYF.